The next 19 T cell receptor beta chains were all read from a single sample in a study of PD-1 blockade in classical Hodgkin lymphoma. Time point meaning: cycle 4 day 1 (C4D1), after more than five weeks of nivolumab. Following autologous stem cell transplantation, relapse occurred in every patient, and exposure to brentuximab vedotin varied. Magnetic depletion of non-target cells from thawed PBMCs yielded purified CD8+ T cells. Method: immunoSEQ multiplex PCR; TCRdb's copy keeps in-frame clones and lacks some. Of several thousand clones in the sample, 60% are singletons; the top ten hold about 9.4%. The specimen comprised CD8+ T cells from blood, sampled before the fourth cycle of nivolumab. These receptors were obtained from a human donor with classical Hodgkin lymphoma.

This clone was seen once. The chain joins TRBV2 to TRBJ1-5; perhaps TRBD1 as D (5 bases). The CDR3 has 17 residues. Germline values: CDR1 SNHLY, CDR2 FYNNEI. V shed 1 base and J shed 0 bases, with 13 bases lying between them. CDR3 bases: TGTGCCAGCAGTGAAGTGGGTAGGGGAAATAGCAATCAGCCCCAGCATTTT. Its protein product is CASSEVGRGNSNQPQHF.

This chain uses TRBV7-9 with TRBJ2-5; D is tentatively TRBD1 or TRBD2 (5 bases each). V dropped 1 base and J dropped 1 base, with 13 bases sitting between them. This CDR3 spans 16 amino acids. CDR1 SEHNR and CDR2 FQNEAQ come from the germline V gene (reference sequence). CDR3 nucleotide sequence: TGTGCCAGCAGCTTAGGTATCGGGACGCTCCAAGAGACCCAGTACTTC. Translation gives CASSLGIGTLQETQYF. The full variable domain, completed using reference TRBV7-9 and TRBJ2-5, is DTGVSQNPRHKITKRGQNVTFRCDPISEHNRLYWYRQTLGQGPEFLTYFQNEAQLEKSRLLSDRFSAERPKGSFSTLEIQRTEQGDSAMYLCASSLGIGTLQETQYFGPGTRLLVL.

Sample share makes this clone large. The chain recombines TRBV11-2 with TRBJ2-7; D unresolved. V shed 8 bases and J shed 4 bases, with 9 bases lying between them. CDR1 is SGHAT, CDR2 FQNNGV, per germline. The CDR3 covers 11 residues. The CDR3 region is CASGNVYEQYF. The CDR3 coding sequence is TGTGCCAGCGGAAACGTTTACGAGCAGTACTTC.

The rearrangement uses TRBV7-9 and TRBJ2-3; the match to TRBD2 covers 13 bases. J gave up 3 bases and V 5 bases, and 5 bases lay outside the gene matches. The CDR3 contains 16 residues. CDR1 is SEHNR, CDR2 FQNEAQ, per germline (reference sequence). The CDR3 spells CASSILGLAGTDTQYF. The DNA of the CDR3 is TGTGCCAGCAGCATACTGGGACTAGCGGGGACAGATACGCAGTATTTT.

V gene TRBV27 combines with J gene TRBJ2-1, with 8 bases that match TRBD2. With 4 bases clipped from V and 5 bases from J, the junction kept 4 bases outside the gene matches. Germline CDR1 is MNHEY and CDR2 is SMNVEV (reference sequence). The CDR3 contains 14 residues. The CDR3 spells CASSSPGGDNEQFF. The CDR3 DNA sequence: TGTGCCAGCAGTTCCCCGGGGGGGGACAATGAGCAGTTCTTC.

This clone is medium-sized by share. The CDR3, as DNA: TGCGCCAGCAGCCATTCAGCAGCGAACACTGAAGCTTTCTTT. Translating it yields CASSHSAANTEAFF. This chain connects TRBV4-1 to TRBJ1-1; the D is unclear. From germline, CDR1 is MGHRA and CDR2 YSYEKL. The V gene lost 3 bases and the J gene lost 1 base, with 9 bases spanning the gap. The CDR3 runs to 14 residues.

The CDR3: CAWSVSSGYNEQFF. The CDR3 DNA follows: TGTGCCTGGAGTGTTTCTAGCGGATACAATGAGCAGTTCTTC. This rearrangement joins TRBV30 to TRBJ2-1, with TRBD2 matching 7 bases. The ends lost 0 bases at V and 4 bases at J; junction bases unmatched: 3. The germline CDR1 and CDR2 sequences are GTSNPN and SVGIG (reference sequence). This CDR3 contains 14 residues.

The chain recombines TRBV11-2 with TRBJ2-7; 8 positions agree with TRBD2. Trimming cost V 3 bases and J 2 bases; bases outside gene matches: 6. Germline V gives CDR1 SGHAT, CDR2 FQNNGV. The CDR3 loop spans 15 amino acids. CDR3 region: CASSFPGLVAYEQYF. CDR3 bases: TGTGCCAGCAGCTTCCCGGGACTAGTCGCCTACGAGCAGTACTTC.

The chain recombines TRBV29-1 with TRBJ2-5; D unresolved. Trimming took off 0 bases at V and 4 bases at J, with 9 bases between the two ends. In germline, CDR1 is SQVTM, CDR2 ANQGSEA. The CDR3 contains 13 residues. The CDR3 DNA reads as TGCAGCGTTGAAGATAGGGTGGGAGAGACCCAGTACTTC. Translated, it gives CSVEDRVGETQYF.

The chain carries TRBV27 and TRBJ2-1, with 9 bases fitting TRBD1. Germline CDR1 MNHEY, CDR2 SMNVEV (reference sequence). The V gene end was trimmed by 5 bases and the J gene end by 7 bases; junction bases not matched to a gene: 9. CDR3 length: 15 amino acids. CDR3 protein: CASSPSGTGLNEQFF. In DNA, the CDR3 is TGTGCCAGCAGTCCCTCCGGGACAGGGTTAAATGAGCAGTTCTTC.

This clone occurred a few times. The chain combines TRBV29-1 with TRBJ2-7; TRBD2 agrees at 10 bases. The junction had 3 bases not matched to a gene; V was cut back by 5 bases and J by 2 bases. The CDR3 sequence is 13 residues long. Germline CDR1 reads SQVTM; CDR2 reads ANQGSEA. The CDR3 coding sequence is TGCAGCGTTCTAGCGGGAGATACCTACGAGCAGTACTTC. It codes for CSVLAGDTYEQYF.

This chain connects TRBV7-9 to TRBJ2-1; 9 positions match TRBD2. J was trimmed by 7 bases and V by 1 base; bases with no gene match: 5. The CDR3 is 15 residues long. Germline V CDR1 and CDR2: SEHNR, FQNEAQ (reference sequence). The CDR3 here is CASSLVGSGRNEQFF. In DNA, the CDR3 is TGTGCCAGCAGCTTAGTTGGGAGCGGGAGGAATGAGCAGTTCTTC.

This clone is deemed medium-sized. The genes are TRBV7-9 and TRBJ2-7; no clear D gene. Germline-derived CDR1 and CDR2 are SEHNR and FQNEAQ (reference sequence). The CDR3 contains 14 residues. V lost 5 bases to trimming and J lost 2 bases, with 13 bases between them. This CDR3 reads CASSQPFDAYEQYF. DNA of the CDR3: TGTGCCAGCAGCCAACCCTTCGACGCCTACGAGCAGTACTTC.

This clone was seen more than once but under ten times. The chain joins TRBV5-6 to TRBJ2-7, with 13 bases aligning to TRBD2. Trimming took 3 bases from V and 3 from J; bases not matched to a gene: 3. The CDR3 totals 15 residues. CDR1 and CDR2 (germline): SGHDT, YYEEEE. Written as DNA, the CDR3 is TGTGCCAGCAGCTACCGGACTAGCGGGAGCTACGAGCAGTACTTC. Protein sequence: CASSYRTSGSYEQYF.

This clone was seen just once. This rearrangement joins TRBV7-9 to TRBJ2-7, with TRBD2 identical over 7 bases. V shed 6 bases, J shed 3 bases, and the junction held 8 bases outside the gene matches. CDR1 and CDR2 (germline): SEHNR, FQNEAQ (reference sequence). The CDR3 spans 14 residues. The chain's CDR3 is CASSPGTIYYEQYF. The CDR3 DNA follows: TGTGCCAGCAGTCCCGGGACTATATACTACGAGCAGTACTTC.

The V call is TRBV10-3, the J call TRBJ2-7; 8 bases line up with TRBD2. CDR1 and CDR2 from the germline V gene are ENHRY and SYGVKD. The CDR3 spans 15 residues. V was clipped by 0 bases and J by 4 bases; unmatched bases: 5. The CDR3 bases are TGTGCCATCAGTGAGTCATCAGGACTAGCTTACGAGCAGTACTTC. As protein: CAISESSGLAYEQYF.

In DNA form, the CDR3 reads TGTGCCAGCAGCGGTAGCGCCCTGCTGGGAGAGCAGTTCTTC. Translating gives CASSGSALLGEQFF. The chain carries TRBV6-6 and TRBJ2-1; TRBD2 is a possible D gene (5 bases). Germline V CDR1 and CDR2: MNHNY, SVGAGI (reference sequence). Trimming pared 6 bases from V and 10 bases from J, leaving 19 bases between. This CDR3 spans 14 amino acids.

This clone is deemed medium-sized (0.01 to 0.1%). The chain employs TRBV4-1 and TRBJ2-7; D remains ambiguous. CDR1 and CDR2 from the germline V gene are MGHRA and YSYEKL. Trimming removed 3 bases at V and 4 bases at J, with 13 bases between. This CDR3 contains 14 residues. CDR3 protein: CASSQTDNNYEQYF. CDR3 nucleotide sequence: TGCGCCAGCAGCCAGACCGACAATAATTACGAGCAGTACTTC.

By frequency in the sample, this clone is medium-sized. This chain links TRBV13 with TRBJ1-6; perhaps TRBD1 as D (6 bases). The CDR3 is 18 residues long. V dropped 0 bases and J dropped 9 bases, with 21 bases sitting between them. The V gene's germline CDR1 is PRHDT and CDR2 FYEKMQ (reference sequence). CDR3 amino acids: CASSLGNSVRGGSSPLHF. DNA of the CDR3: TGTGCCAGCAGCTTAGGCAACAGCGTCAGGGGCGGAAGTTCACCCCTCCACTTT.